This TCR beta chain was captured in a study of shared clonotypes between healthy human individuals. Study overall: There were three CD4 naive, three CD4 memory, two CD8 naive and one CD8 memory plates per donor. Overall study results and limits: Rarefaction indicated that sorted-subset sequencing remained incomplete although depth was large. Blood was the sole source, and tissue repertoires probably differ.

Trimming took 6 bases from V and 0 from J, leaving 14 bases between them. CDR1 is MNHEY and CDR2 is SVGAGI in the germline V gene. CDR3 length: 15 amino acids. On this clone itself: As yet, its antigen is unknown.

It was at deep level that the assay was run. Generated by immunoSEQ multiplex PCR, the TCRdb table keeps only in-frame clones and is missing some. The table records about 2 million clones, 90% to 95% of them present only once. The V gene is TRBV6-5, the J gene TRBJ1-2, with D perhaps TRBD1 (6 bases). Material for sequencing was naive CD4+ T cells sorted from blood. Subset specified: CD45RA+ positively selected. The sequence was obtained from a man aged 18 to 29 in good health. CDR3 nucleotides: TGTGCCAGCAGACGCGGGACACCGACTAACTATGGCTACACCTTC. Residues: CASRRGTPTNYGYTF.